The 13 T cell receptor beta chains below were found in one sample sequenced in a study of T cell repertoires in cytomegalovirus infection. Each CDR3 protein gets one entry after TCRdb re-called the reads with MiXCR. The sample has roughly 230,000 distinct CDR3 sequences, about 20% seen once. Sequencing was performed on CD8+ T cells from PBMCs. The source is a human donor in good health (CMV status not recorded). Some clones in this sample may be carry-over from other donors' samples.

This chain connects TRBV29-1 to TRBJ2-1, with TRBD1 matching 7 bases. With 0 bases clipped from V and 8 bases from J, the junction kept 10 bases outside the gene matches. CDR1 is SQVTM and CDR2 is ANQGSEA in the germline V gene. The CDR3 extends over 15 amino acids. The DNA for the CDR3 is TGCAGCGTTGAAGATGACAGGGCTAGCCGGGATGAGCAGTTCTTC. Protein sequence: CSVEDDRASRDEQFF.

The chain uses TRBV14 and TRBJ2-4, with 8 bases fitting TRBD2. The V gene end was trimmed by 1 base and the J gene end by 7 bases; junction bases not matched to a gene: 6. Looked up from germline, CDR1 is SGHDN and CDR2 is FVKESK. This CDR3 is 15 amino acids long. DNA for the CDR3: TGTGCCAGCAGCCAAGTACGGGGGGGTTGGAACATTCAGTACTTC. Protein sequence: CASSQVRGGWNIQYF.

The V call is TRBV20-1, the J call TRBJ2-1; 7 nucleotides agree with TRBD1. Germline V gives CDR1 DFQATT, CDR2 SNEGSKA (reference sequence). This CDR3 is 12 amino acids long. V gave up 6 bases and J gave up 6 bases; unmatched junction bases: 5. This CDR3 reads CSAGDRVNEQFF. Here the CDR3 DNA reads TGCAGTGCAGGGGACAGAGTCAATGAGCAGTTCTTC.

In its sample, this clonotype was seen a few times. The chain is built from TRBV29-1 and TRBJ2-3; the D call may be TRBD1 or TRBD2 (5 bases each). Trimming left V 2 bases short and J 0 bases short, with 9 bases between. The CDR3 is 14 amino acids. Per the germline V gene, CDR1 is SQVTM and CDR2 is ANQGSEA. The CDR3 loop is CSVEWGRSTDTQYF. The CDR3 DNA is TGCAGCGTTGAATGGGGACGGAGCACAGATACGCAGTATTTT.

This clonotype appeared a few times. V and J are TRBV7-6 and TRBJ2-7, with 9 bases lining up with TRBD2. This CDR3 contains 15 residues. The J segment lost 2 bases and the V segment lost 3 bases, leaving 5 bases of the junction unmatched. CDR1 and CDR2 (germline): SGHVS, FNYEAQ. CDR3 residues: CASSFETSGTYEQYF. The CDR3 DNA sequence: TGTGCCAGCAGCTTCGAGACTAGCGGAACCTACGAGCAGTACTTC.

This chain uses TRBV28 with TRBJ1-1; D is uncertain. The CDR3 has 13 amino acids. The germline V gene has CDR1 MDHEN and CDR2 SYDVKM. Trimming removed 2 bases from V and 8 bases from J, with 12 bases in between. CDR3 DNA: TGTGCCAGCAGTTTAACTCCGGGTGGGGAAGCTTTCTTT. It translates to CASSLTPGGEAFF.

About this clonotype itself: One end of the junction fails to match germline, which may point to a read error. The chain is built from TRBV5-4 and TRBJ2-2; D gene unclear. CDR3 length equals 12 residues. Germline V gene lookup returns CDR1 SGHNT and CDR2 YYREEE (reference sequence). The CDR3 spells CPSSSNPGELFF. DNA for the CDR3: TGTCCCAGCAGCTCGAATCCCGGGGAGCTGTTTTTT.

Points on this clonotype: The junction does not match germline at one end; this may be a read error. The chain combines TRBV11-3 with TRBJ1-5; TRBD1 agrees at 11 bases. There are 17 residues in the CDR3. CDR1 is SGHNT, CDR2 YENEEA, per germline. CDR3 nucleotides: TGTGCCAGCAGCCGGACAGGGGGCCAAGATAGCAATCAGCTCCAGCATTTT. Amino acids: CASSRTGGQDSNQLQHF.

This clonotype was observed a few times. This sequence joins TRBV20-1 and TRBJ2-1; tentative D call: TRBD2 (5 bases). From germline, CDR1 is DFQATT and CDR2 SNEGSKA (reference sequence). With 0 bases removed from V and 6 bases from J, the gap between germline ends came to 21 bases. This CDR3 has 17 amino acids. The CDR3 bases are TGCAGTGCTAGAGATCCGACTACTTCATTCGGTGGCAATGAGCAGTTCTTC. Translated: CSARDPTTSFGGNEQFF.

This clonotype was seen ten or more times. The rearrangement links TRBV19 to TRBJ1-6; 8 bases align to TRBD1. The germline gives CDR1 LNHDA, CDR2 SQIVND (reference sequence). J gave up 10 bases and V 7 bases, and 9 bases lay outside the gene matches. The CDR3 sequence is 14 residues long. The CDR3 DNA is TGTGCCAGTACCCCCGGACAGGGTCTCTCACCCCTCCACTTT. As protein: CASTPGQGLSPLHF.

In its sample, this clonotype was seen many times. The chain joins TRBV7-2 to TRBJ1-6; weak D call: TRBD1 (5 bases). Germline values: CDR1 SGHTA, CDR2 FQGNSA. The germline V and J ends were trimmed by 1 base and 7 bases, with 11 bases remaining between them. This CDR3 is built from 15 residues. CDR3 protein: CASSLVVQGNSPLHF. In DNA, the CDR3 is TGTGCCAGCAGCTTAGTGGTGCAGGGCAATTCACCCCTCCACTTT.

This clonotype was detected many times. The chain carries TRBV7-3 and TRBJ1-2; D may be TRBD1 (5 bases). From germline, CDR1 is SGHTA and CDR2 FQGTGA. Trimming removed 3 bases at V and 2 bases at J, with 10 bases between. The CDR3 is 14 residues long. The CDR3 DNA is TGTGCCAGCAGCTTGGACACCTCCAACTATGGCTACACCTTC. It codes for CASSLDTSNYGYTF.

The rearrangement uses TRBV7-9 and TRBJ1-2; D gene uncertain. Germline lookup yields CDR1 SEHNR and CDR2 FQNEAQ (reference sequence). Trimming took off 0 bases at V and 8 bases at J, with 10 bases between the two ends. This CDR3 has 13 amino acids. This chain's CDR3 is CASSLAPIEGYTF. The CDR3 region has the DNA TGTGCCAGCAGCTTAGCTCCCATTGAGGGCTACACCTTC.